The 30 T cell receptor beta chains in this list originate from one sample, sequenced in a study of T cell responses to AZD1222 COVID-19 vaccine. The table came from immunoSEQ multiplex PCR; TCRdb's copy has only in-frame clones and leaves some out. The sample has more than 85,000 clones, about 80% seen once. The sequenced sample was peripheral blood, obtained on day 0 of AZD1222 vaccination. The receptors originated from an adult in good health.

This clone was counted a single time. The rearrangement links TRBV10-3 to TRBJ2-1; 8 bases match TRBD1. CDR3 length: 14 amino acids. Germline V CDR1 and CDR2: ENHRY, SYGVKD. The V segment lost 6 bases and the J segment 4 bases; nucleotides outside the gene matches: 5. DNA of the CDR3: TGTGCCATCAGGCCGGGACAGGAGTACAATGAGCAGTTCTTC. This gives the protein CAIRPGQEYNEQFF.

This chain connects TRBV7-2 to TRBJ2-1; the match to TRBD1 covers 8 bases. The CDR3 length is 15 residues. Germline trimming cut 2 bases from V and 7 bases from J; bases unmatched to any gene: 7. Germline values: CDR1 SGHTA, CDR2 FQGNSA. CDR3 nucleotides: TGTGCCAGCAGCTTACCAGGGGGCTCGGGAAATGAGCAGTTCTTC. Translation gives CASSLPGGSGNEQFF.

In this sample, this clone turned up a few times. This chain uses TRBV2 with TRBJ1-5; perhaps TRBD1 as D (6 bases). Between the trimmed V and J ends, which lost 6 bases and 7 bases, there was a span of 22 bases. The CDR3 runs to 16 residues. Germline CDR1 and CDR2: SNHLY and FYNNEI. Written as DNA, the CDR3 is TGTGCCAGCAGCCCGTCCGGGGGGCAACGATTGCAGCCCCAGCATTTT. Amino acids: CASSPSGGQRLQPQHF.

V and J are TRBV5-4 and TRBJ1-3, with 9 bases fitting TRBD1. Germline CDR1 is SGHNT and CDR2 is YYREEE (reference sequence). The CDR3 is 15 amino acids. V shed 4 bases and J 4 bases; nucleotides not matched to a gene: 6. CDR3 sequence reads: CASSPGQGIGNTIYF. The DNA of the CDR3 is TGTGCCAGCAGCCCGGGACAGGGAATAGGAAACACCATATATTTT.

The chain combines TRBV29-1 with TRBJ1-1; D gene unclear. CDR1 and CDR2 (germline): SQVTM, ANQGSEA. Trimming stripped 7 bases from V and 3 bases from J, with 9 bases between. This CDR3 is 11 amino acids long. The CDR3 here is CSGFIDTEAFF. The DNA of the CDR3 is TGCAGCGGCTTTATCGACACTGAAGCTTTCTTT.

J is TRBJ1-2 and V is TRBV7-2, with D tentatively TRBD1 (6 bases). V lost 2 bases and J lost 0, with 16 bases in between. The germline V gene encodes CDR1 SGHTA and CDR2 FQGNSA. The CDR3 totals 17 residues. The CDR3 sequence is CASSLPIRQAPNYGYTF. The CDR3 bases are TGTGCCAGCAGCTTACCGATCCGACAGGCTCCTAACTATGGCTACACCTTC.

This clone was seen a few times. This sequence joins TRBV28 and TRBJ1-3; the D is unclear. This CDR3 spans 13 amino acids. The V end lost 1 base, the J end lost 0 bases, and 1 base lay between the germline ends. Per germline, CDR1 MDHEN and CDR2 SYDVKM. Here the CDR3 reads CASSLYSGNTIYF. CDR3 nucleotides: TGTGCCAGCAGTTTATACTCTGGAAACACCATATATTTT.

This clone was seen only once. This is likely a read error, given that the CDR3 carries no conserved phenylalanine or tryptophan at its end. The DNA is omitted, as the CDR3 cannot be located on it reliably, and the CDR3 follows TCRdb's listing. The chain joins TRBV6-5 to TRBJ1-2; TRBD1, the D gene given by the table, was not confirmed from the DNA. The CDR3 region is 13 residues in length, termini included. Germline V gives CDR1 MNHEY, CDR2 SVGAGI. The CDR3 loop is CASSYSLRGALLL.

The chain has TRBV18 and TRBJ1-4, with 7 nucleotides matching TRBD1. Germline-derived CDR1 and CDR2 are KGHSH and LQKENI. After removal of 3 bases from V and 4 bases from J, the junction contained 2 bases not matched to a gene. This CDR3 region has 14 residues. The CDR3 nucleotides read TGTGCCAGCTCACCGACAGGGATTAATGAAAAACTGTTTTTT. It codes for CASSPTGINEKLFF.

The chain joins TRBV5-1 to TRBJ2-2; 10 bases match TRBD1. The germline gives CDR1 SGHRS, CDR2 YFSETQ. V lost 5 bases to trimming and J lost 3 bases; unmatched junction nucleotides: 1. The CDR3 is made up of 14 amino acids. For the CDR3, the DNA is TGCGCCAGCAGGGGGACAGGGGACACCGGGGAGCTGTTTTTT. Its translation: CASRGTGDTGELFF.

The J gene is TRBJ2-5, the V gene TRBV19, with D tentatively TRBD1 (6 bases). CDR1 is LNHDA and CDR2 is SQIVND in the germline V gene (reference sequence). V was pared by 3 bases and J by 1 base, with 9 bases between. The CDR3 has 14 residues. CDR3 loop: CASSMYRAQETQYF. CDR3 in DNA: TGTGCCAGTAGTATGTACAGGGCCCAAGAGACCCAGTACTTC.

The chain has TRBV6-6 and TRBJ1-1, with D perhaps TRBD1 (5 bases). Trimming cost V 5 bases and J 1 base, with 11 bases left between them. Germline-derived CDR1 and CDR2 are MNHNY and SVGAGI (reference sequence). The CDR3 is 14 amino acids. Written as DNA, the CDR3 is TGTGCCAGCAGTGCCTCGACAGCGAACACTGAAGCTTTCTTT. It yields the protein CASSASTANTEAFF.

Details on this clone: Other nucleotide sequences from this sample produce the same CDR3. The chain employs TRBV5-1 and TRBJ2-1; D is possibly TRBD1 (5 bases). This CDR3 has 15 amino acids. Trimming left V 0 bases short and J 1 base short, with 8 bases between. Germline CDR1 is SGHRS and CDR2 is YFSETQ. CDR3: CASSLGTLSYNEQFF. The CDR3 DNA sequence: TGCGCCAGCAGCTTGGGGACATTGTCCTACAATGAGCAGTTCTTC.

This clone was detected once. The rearrangement joins TRBV7-7 to TRBJ2-3; D possibly uses TRBD1 or TRBD2 (6 bases each). The germline gives CDR1 SSHAT, CDR2 FNYEAQ (reference sequence). V lost 5 bases to trimming and J lost 2 bases, with 8 bases between them. The CDR3 is 13 amino acids. The CDR3 DNA is TGTGCCAGCAGCGGGGGGCACACAGATACGCAGTATTTT. It is translated as CASSGGHTDTQYF.

The chain couples TRBV12-5 to TRBJ2-6; D may match TRBD1 or TRBD2 (7 bases each). The CDR3 sequence is 18 residues long. The germline V and J ends were trimmed by 0 bases and 4 bases, with 16 bases remaining between them. Germline lookup yields CDR1 LGHNT and CDR2 FRNRAP. Written as DNA, the CDR3 is TGTGCTAGTGGTTTGGTAATTGGGAGGGGGCCAGGGGCCAACGTCCTGACTTTC. Its translation is CASGLVIGRGPGANVLTF.

The rearrangement joins TRBV5-4 to TRBJ1-2; 7 bases are shared with TRBD1. The CDR3 consists of 15 residues. Germline V CDR1 and CDR2: SGHNT, YYREEE (reference sequence). J lost 4 bases, V lost 3 bases, and 9 bases had no gene match. The CDR3 loop is CASSSGREGAYGYTF. CDR3 nucleotide sequence: TGTGCCAGCAGCTCCGGACGGGAGGGGGCCTATGGCTACACCTTC.

This rearrangement joins TRBV7-8 to TRBJ1-3, with D hard to call. CDR1 is SGHVS and CDR2 is FQNEAQ in the germline V gene. V dropped 2 bases and J dropped 0 bases, with 8 bases sitting between them. The CDR3 covers 15 residues. DNA of the CDR3: TGTGCCAGCAGCTTAAGCCAGAGCTCTGGAAACACCATATATTTT. This translates into CASSLSQSSGNTIYF.

This clone has a single count. This chain joins TRBV4-1 and TRBJ2-1, with 12 bases lining up with TRBD2. Germline-derived CDR1 and CDR2 are MGHRA and YSYEKL. The CDR3 is 18 amino acids. J lost 7 bases, V lost 3 bases, and 13 bases had no gene match. The CDR3 coding sequence is TGCGCCAGCAGCCACCGCCGCCAACTAGCGGGGGGCCCAAATGAGCAGTTCTTC. It is translated as CASSHRRQLAGGPNEQFF.

V and J are TRBV7-2 and TRBJ2-7; TRBD1 is a possible D gene (5 bases). Per germline, CDR1 SGHTA and CDR2 FQGNSA. Trimming stripped 5 bases from V and 7 bases from J, with 12 bases between. The CDR3 has 12 residues. The CDR3 sequence is CASSNPGLEQYF. The CDR3 nucleotides are TGTGCCAGCAGCAACCCAGGGCTTGAGCAGTACTTC.

V is TRBV9 and J is TRBJ1-1; TRBD1 might be the D (5 bases). Germline V gene lookup returns CDR1 SGDLS and CDR2 YYNGEE. The V end was cut by 3 bases, the J end by 3 bases, with 9 bases between. CDR3 length equals 13 residues. Here the CDR3 DNA reads TGTGCCAGCAGCGCGACAGATTACACTGAAGCTTTCTTT. Its translation: CASSATDYTEAFF.

This clone was seen more than once but under ten times. The rearrangement joins TRBV5-6 to TRBJ1-6; no definite D call. The germline CDR1 and CDR2 sequences are SGHDT and YYEEEE. Deletions cut 4 bases from V and 4 bases from J, with 9 bases between. The CDR3 runs to 14 residues. The CDR3 spells CASSVVGYNSPLHF. DNA of the CDR3: TGTGCCAGCAGCGTAGTTGGGTATAATTCACCCCTCCACTTT.

The chain recombines TRBV5-4 with TRBJ2-1; 10 bases map to TRBD1. Germline loops: CDR1 SGHNT, CDR2 YYREEE (reference sequence). The trim removed 2 bases at V and 10 bases at J, leaving 9 bases unmatched. The CDR3 consists of 15 residues. The DNA for the CDR3 is TGTGCCAGCAGCTTAACGGGACAGGGGCCTGGGGAGCAGTTCTTC. This encodes CASSLTGQGPGEQFF. Combining the CDR3 with reference TRBV5-4 and TRBJ2-1 gives the whole variable domain ETGVTQSPTHLIKTRGQQVTLRCSSQSGHNTVSWYQQALGQGPQFIFQYYREEENGRGNFPPRFSGLQFPNYSSELNVNALELDDSALYLCASSLTGQGPGEQFFGPGTRLTVL.

The J gene is TRBJ1-2, the V gene TRBV4-3; 9 bases are a match to TRBD1. The CDR3 has 14 amino acids. Per germline, CDR1 LGHNA and CDR2 YSLEER. The ends lost 3 bases at V and 9 bases at J; junction bases unmatched: 8. DNA of the CDR3: TGCGCCAGCAGCCAGGGACAGGGAGGGACTCGCTACACCTTC. Translated, it gives CASSQGQGGTRYTF.

This clone was seen only a few times. The chain recombines TRBV6-2 or TRBV6-3 with TRBJ1-2; D is possibly TRBD1 (5 bases). Germline V gene data show CDR1 as MNHEY and CDR2 as SVGEGT. Trimming cost V 5 bases and J 5 bases, with 15 bases left between them. The CDR3 covers 14 residues. The CDR3 here is CASSLDSLSYGYTF. The DNA of the CDR3 is TGTGCCAGCAGTCTTGACAGCCTATCATATGGCTACACCTTC.

The chain joins TRBV5-3 to TRBJ1-1; TRBD1 matches 8 bases. TRBV5-3 is noted as an ORF with a role that remains uncertain. V lost 4 bases, J lost 3 bases, and 14 bases stayed unmatched. The CDR3 runs to 17 residues. This CDR3 reads CARSDVLLQGAYTEAFF. CDR3 DNA sequence: TGTGCCAGAAGCGATGTCCTCCTTCAGGGGGCGTACACTGAAGCTTTCTTT.

The J gene is TRBJ2-5, the V gene TRBV7-9, with D perhaps matching TRBD1 (6 bases). The CDR3 has 15 amino acids. Germline V gene data show CDR1 as SEHNR and CDR2 as FQNEAQ (reference sequence). V shed 0 bases and J shed 4 bases, with 12 bases lying between them. Here the CDR3 reads CASSLAAGALETQYF. CDR3 bases: TGTGCCAGCAGCTTAGCGGCAGGGGCGTTAGAGACCCAGTACTTC.

The chain recombines TRBV30 with TRBJ2-2; D remains unclear. V lost 0 bases, J lost 2 bases, and 7 bases lay in between. The CDR3 length is 14 residues. Germline V lookup: CDR1 GTSNPN, CDR2 SVGIG (reference sequence). DNA for the CDR3: TGTGCCTGGAGTGTAGGGCTCAACACCGGGGAGCTGTTTTTT. Translation gives CAWSVGLNTGELFF.

In DNA form, the CDR3 reads TGTGCCAGCAGCCCCCTACATGAAGCTTTCTTT. It specifies CASSPLHEAFF. The V call is TRBV14, the J call TRBJ1-1; D remains unclear. The germline gives CDR1 SGHDN, CDR2 FVKESK. CDR3 length equals 11 residues. V lost 4 bases and J 7 bases, leaving 7 bases between the germline ends.

This clone was recorded a few times. The chain combines TRBV3-1 (or the pseudogene TRBV3-2) with TRBJ2-3; D is undetermined. The germline V gene encodes CDR1 LGHDT and CDR2 YNNKEL (reference sequence). The V and J ends lost 4 bases and 0 bases respectively, with 17 bases between them. The CDR3 runs 17 residues. The CDR3 loop reads CASSLKRHPRSTDTQYF. DNA of the CDR3: TGTGCCAGCAGCCTCAAAAGGCACCCGAGGAGCACAGATACGCAGTATTTT.

This chain joins TRBV4-2 and TRBJ1-2; 8 bases map to TRBD1. CDR1 LGHNA and CDR2 YNFKEQ come from the germline V gene. The CDR3 loop spans 14 amino acids. V dropped 1 base and J dropped 6; count of bases not matched to a gene: 4. The DNA of the CDR3 is TGTGCCAGCAGCCAAGGCAGGGGGCCTGATGGCTACACCTTC. Translation gives CASSQGRGPDGYTF.